What follows describes a single T cell receptor (beta chain). The source of the sample is a study of cytomegalovirus exposure and HLA in healthy donors. Profiling relied on immunoSEQ multiplex PCR, and the TCRdb table lists in-frame clones only, not all of them. The top ten clones hold around 0.65% of a sample with about 67,000 clones, 94% of them seen once. V lost 4 bases and J lost 15; bases outside the gene matches: 14. The CDR3 sequence is 14 residues long. Germline assignment: CDR1 SGDLS and CDR2 YYNGEE. The rearrangement uses TRBV9 and TRBJ2-4, with 9 bases fitting TRBD1. The TCR was taken from a woman between 18 and 29 years old in good health and CMV-seronegative. The specimen was PBMCs. The CDR3 sequence is CASSSHDGQGKRYF. DNA of the CDR3: TGTGCCAGCAGCTCCCACGACGGACAGGGGAAGCGGTACTTC.